The clone carrying this T cell receptor (beta chain) was seen many times. Genomic DNA, serving as template, underwent TCR beta VDJ and CDR3 profiling. TCRdb analysed the reads with MiXCR anew, one entry per CDR3 protein. The sample consists of about 160,000 distinct CDR3 sequences, roughly 40% of them appearing once. The sample belongs to a study of CD8+CD57+ T cells in acquired aplastic anemia. Study context: Mean yield of DNA from sorted CD4+ and CD8+ cells was approximately 3 ug. Healthy donor CD4+ cell samples had a mean of approximately 11 million reads.

The CDR3 loop spans 14 amino acids. With V trimmed by 5 bases and J by 3 bases, 6 bases remained unmatched. Germline V gene data show CDR1 as SGHTA and CDR2 as FQGTGA. What was sequenced was sorted CD4+, CD8+, or CD8+CD57+ T cells (not recorded which) from PBMCs. The sequence derives from a human donor in good health. The V gene is TRBV7-3, the J gene TRBJ1-1; 7 bases match TRBD1. The CDR3 protein is CASSLTGTHTEAFF. CDR3 DNA sequence: TGTGCCAGCAGCCTGACAGGGACGCACACTGAAGCTTTCTTT.